This is a list of T cell receptor beta chains from one sample in a study of cytomegalovirus exposure and HLA in healthy donors. Sequenced by immunoSEQ multiplex PCR; TCRdb stores in-frame clones only, minus some. The sample shows roughly 100,000 clones, about 80% of them seen only once. Sequencing was carried out using PBMCs. The receptors here all came from a woman aged 40 to 50 in good health and CMV-seronegative. The CDR3 runs from the conserved cysteine through the conserved F or W. The D gene is left open where the match is weak. Clone size is given for some rows only: seen once, a few or many times, or a class if the clone is expanded.

J: TRBJ2-7
D: NA
V: TRBV7-2
size: NA
CDR3: CASSLDTNEQYF
DNA: TGTGCCAGCAGCTTAGACACAAACGAGCAGTACTTC

J: TRBJ1-1
D: NA
V: TRBV27
size: NA
CDR3: CASSLNGGSEAFF
DNA: TGTGCCAGCAGTTTAAACGGGGGAAGTGAAGCTTTCTTT

J: TRBJ2-2
D: NA
V: TRBV7-9
size: NA
CDR3: CASSLRRESTGELFF
DNA: TGTGCCAGCAGCTTAAGGAGGGAGAGCACCGGGGAGCTGTTTTTT

J: TRBJ2-7
D: NA
V: TRBV15
size: NA
CDR3: CATSSRISSYEQYF
DNA: TGTGCCACCAGCAGCAGGATTAGCTCCTACGAGCAGTACTTC

J: TRBJ1-2
D: TRBD1
V: TRBV4-1
size: once
CDR3: CASSLKAGQGYYGYTF
DNA: TGCGCCAGCAGTCTAAAAGCGGGACAGGGGTACTATGGCTACACCTTC

J: TRBJ2-1
D: NA
V: TRBV11-1
size: NA
CDR3: CASSAPGSYNEQFF
DNA: TGTGCCAGCAGCGCCCCAGGGTCCTACAATGAGCAGTTCTTC

J: TRBJ2-7
D: TRBD2
V: TRBV19
size: NA
CDR3: CASSTQAGGRYEQYF
DNA: TGTGCCAGTAGTACCCAAGCGGGAGGGCGCTACGAGCAGTACTTC

J: TRBJ2-2
D: NA
V: TRBV7-2
size: NA
CDR3: CASSEFPGGGNTGELFF
DNA: TGTGCCAGCAGCGAATTTCCAGGGGGAGGAAACACCGGGGAGCTGTTTTTT

J: TRBJ2-2
D: TRBD2
V: TRBV6-4
size: NA
CDR3: CASSDSAGNTGELFF
DNA: TGTGCCAGCAGTGACTCAGCGGGAAACACCGGGGAGCTGTTTTTT

J: TRBJ1-1
D: NA
V: TRBV29-1
size: once
CDR3: CSVGQSNTEAFF
DNA: TGCAGCGTTGGGCAGTCCAACACTGAAGCTTTCTTT

J: TRBJ2-5
D: NA
V: TRBV9
size: once
CDR3: CASSAQGETQYF
DNA: TGTGCCAGCAGCGCCCAGGGGGAGACCCAGTACTTC

J: TRBJ1-1
D: TRBD1
V: TRBV28
size: NA
CDR3: CASSFDRGDREAFF
DNA: TGTGCCAGCAGTTTTGACAGGGGGGATCGTGAAGCTTTCTTT

J: TRBJ1-1
D: NA
V: TRBV20-1
size: NA
CDR3: CSAKTGPEAFF
DNA: TGCAGTGCAAAGACAGGCCCTGAAGCTTTCTTT

J: TRBJ2-1
D: NA
V: TRBV6-4
size: NA
CDR3: CASSDSGGGNYNEQFF
DNA: TGTGCCAGCAGTGACTCAGGGGGGGGGAACTACAATGAGCAGTTCTTC

J: TRBJ1-2
D: NA
V: TRBV28
size: once
CDR3: CASSPRANYGYTF
DNA: TGTGCCAGCAGCCCGCGTGCGAACTATGGCTACACCTTC

J: TRBJ2-3
D: NA
V: TRBV7-9
size: NA
CDR3: CASSLLGAGVMDTQYF
DNA: TGTGCCAGCAGCTTACTAGGGGCAGGGGTCATGGATACGCAGTATTTT

J: TRBJ2-7
D: TRBD1
V: TRBV19
size: NA
CDR3: CASSTVAGGGEQYF
DNA: TGTGCCAGTAGTACCGTGGCAGGGGGCGGCGAGCAGTACTTC

J: TRBJ2-2
D: TRBD2
V: TRBV5-4
size: NA
CDR3: CASSSGLAGVGTGELFF
DNA: TGTGCCAGCAGCTCGGGACTAGCGGGAGTTGGAACCGGGGAGCTGTTTTTT

J: TRBJ1-2
D: NA
V: TRBV6-6
size: NA
CDR3: CASSYPQGDGYTF
DNA: TGTGCCAGCAGTTACCCACAGGGTGATGGCTACACCTTC

J: TRBJ2-2
D: TRBD1
V: TRBV7-9
size: NA
CDR3: CASSLGTGGGELFF
DNA: TGTGCCAGCAGCCTCGGGACAGGGGGCGGGGAGCTGTTTTTT

J: TRBJ2-2
D: TRBD1
V: TRBV4-3
size: NA
CDR3: CASRDRGRGGELFF
DNA: TGCGCCAGCCGAGACAGGGGGCGAGGCGGGGAGCTGTTTTTT

J: TRBJ1-2
D: NA
V: TRBV13
size: NA
CDR3: CASSSQGRLYGYTF
DNA: TGTGCCAGCAGCTCGCAGGGGCGTCTCTATGGCTACACCTTC

J: TRBJ2-7
D: NA
V: TRBV5-1
size: NA
CDR3: CASSVPGTPNEQYF
DNA: TGCGCCAGCAGCGTCCCCGGGACTCCTAACGAGCAGTACTTC

J: TRBJ1-3
D: NA
V: TRBV10-3
size: NA
CDR3: CAISLGQISGNTIYF
DNA: TGTGCCATCAGTCTTGGACAGATCTCTGGAAACACCATATATTTT

J: TRBJ1-1
D: NA
V: TRBV4-1
size: NA
CDR3: CASSPGDMNTEAFF
DNA: TGCGCCAGCAGCCCAGGGGACATGAACACTGAAGCTTTCTTT

J: TRBJ2-1
D: NA
V: TRBV9
size: NA
CDR3: CASSVEPGSSYNEQFF
DNA: TGTGCCAGCAGCGTAGAGCCGGGTAGCTCCTACAATGAGCAGTTCTTC

J: TRBJ2-1
D: TRBD2
V: TRBV7-9
size: NA
CDR3: CASSQPGLAGSGQFF
DNA: TGTGCCAGCAGCCAACCGGGACTAGCGGGAAGTGGGCAGTTCTTC

J: TRBJ1-2
D: TRBD1
V: TRBV6-5
size: NA
CDR3: CASSYRPDRDYGYTF
DNA: TGTGCCAGCAGTTACCGACCGGACAGGGACTATGGCTACACCTTC

J: TRBJ2-7
D: TRBD2
V: TRBV18
size: NA
CDR3: CASSPAGGSGRYEQYF
DNA: TGTGCCAGCTCACCAGCGGGCGGTAGCGGGAGATACGAGCAGTACTTC

J: TRBJ2-3
D: NA
V: TRBV10-3
size: once
CDR3: CAISGAGPPGATQYF
DNA: TGTGCCATCAGTGGGGCGGGACCCCCCGGAGCTACGCAGTATTTT

J: TRBJ1-5
D: NA
V: TRBV10-3
size: NA
CDR3: CAIKGQGSYQPQHF
DNA: TGTGCCATTAAAGGGCAGGGAAGCTATCAGCCCCAGCATTTT

J: TRBJ2-7
D: TRBD2
V: TRBV7-2
size: NA
CDR3: CASSVGTSGYEQYF
DNA: TGTGCCAGCAGCGTGGGGACTAGTGGATACGAGCAGTACTTC

J: TRBJ2-5
D: TRBD2
V: TRBV28
size: NA
CDR3: CASSPLGGRGQETQYF
DNA: TGTGCCAGCAGCCCCCTTGGCGGGAGGGGGCAAGAGACCCAGTACTTC